This entry lists 15 T cell receptor beta chains sequenced from one sample in a study of cytomegalovirus exposure and HLA in healthy donors. PCR employed 60 Vbeta and 13 Jbeta primers. The method was immunoSEQ multiplex PCR; TCRdb's version includes in-frame clones alone and lacks a portion of them. Among approximately 200,000 clones listed, roughly three quarters were seen once. Sequenced: PBMCs. These receptors were obtained from a woman aged 18-29 years in good health and CMV-seronegative.

The chain employs TRBV28 and TRBJ2-5, with 11 positions matching TRBD1. The J call may not be correct, given that the DNA end is closer to TRBJ2-7. Germline V gene sequence: CDR1 MDHEN, CDR2 SYDVKM. The CDR3 runs 14 residues. This CDR3 is CASRHRTGGSEQYF. The DNA for the CDR3 is TGTGCCAGCAGACACCGGACAGGGGGCTCCGAGCAGTACTTC.

The chain uses TRBV27 and TRBJ1-1; D remains ambiguous. Germline V gives CDR1 MNHEY, CDR2 SMNVEV (reference sequence). The CDR3 totals 15 residues. Trimming took off 1 base at V and 0 bases at J, with 9 bases between the two ends. The CDR3 nucleotides are TGTGCCAGCAGTTTATTCCCATCAGTGAACACTGAAGCTTTCTTT. This sequence encodes CASSLFPSVNTEAFF.

CDR3 loop: CASSFQTNPGGYTF. As DNA, the CDR3 is TGTGCCAGCAGCTTTCAAACAAATCCGGGGGGCTACACCTTC. The V and J genes are TRBV5-6 and TRBJ1-2; no reliable D call. Germline V gives CDR1 SGHDT, CDR2 YYEEEE. The CDR3 totals 14 residues. Trimming took off 2 bases at V and 8 bases at J, with 16 bases between the two ends.

The chain has TRBV4-2 and TRBJ2-7; perhaps TRBD2 as D (6 bases). Germline loops: CDR1 LGHNA, CDR2 YNFKEQ. V was clipped by 6 bases and J by 5 bases, with 23 bases between them. The CDR3 is 16 amino acids. The CDR3 loop reads CASSSMRGIGSNEQYF. The DNA for the CDR3 is TGTGCCAGCAGTTCAATGCGGGGAATTGGGAGCAACGAGCAGTACTTC.

The V gene is TRBV27, the J gene TRBJ2-5; maybe TRBD2 (5 bases). The V end lost 1 base, the J end lost 1 base, and 10 bases lay between the germline ends. This CDR3 region has 15 residues. The V gene's germline CDR1 is MNHEY and CDR2 SMNVEV (reference sequence). The chain's CDR3 is CASSLYGLGQETQYF. CDR3 in DNA: TGTGCCAGCAGTTTATATGGACTGGGCCAAGAGACCCAGTACTTC.

This chain connects TRBV2 to TRBJ2-7; D gene ambiguous. Germline CDR1 is SNHLY and CDR2 is FYNNEI. The CDR3 length is 12 residues. The V end was cut by 8 bases, the J end by 1 base, with 9 bases between. The CDR3 sequence: CASGEWSYEQYF. CDR3 nucleotides: TGTGCCAGCGGAGAATGGTCCTACGAGCAGTACTTC.

This clone was picked up one time. This rearrangement joins TRBV5-4 to TRBJ2-7; the D gene is possibly TRBD2 (5 bases). Trimming removed 5 bases from V and 4 bases from J, with 16 bases in between. The length of the CDR3 is 14 residues. Germline V gives CDR1 SGHNT, CDR2 YYREEE (reference sequence). CDR3 nucleotides: TGTGCCAGCAGTATCCAAGGTCTAGCTTACGAGCAGTACTTC. It translates to CASSIQGLAYEQYF.

The chain is built from TRBV4-3 and TRBJ1-5; possible D gene TRBD1, 6 bases. The CDR3 is 15 residues long. The germline V gene encodes CDR1 LGHNA and CDR2 YSLEER. Trimming removed 0 bases at V and 6 bases at J, with 12 bases between. The CDR3 spells CASSQEQGLTQPQHF. The DNA of the CDR3 is TGCGCCAGCAGCCAAGAGCAGGGGTTGACTCAGCCCCAGCATTTT.

This clone has a handful of counts. The rearrangement links TRBV28 to TRBJ1-5; D not resolved. Germline V gene lookup returns CDR1 MDHEN and CDR2 SYDVKM. The V end lost 5 bases, the J end lost 4 bases, and 9 bases lay between the germline ends. This CDR3 is built from 13 residues. The CDR3 sequence: CASSEGGNQPQHF. The CDR3 DNA is TGTGCCAGCAGTGAGGGCGGGAATCAGCCCCAGCATTTT.

The chain uses TRBV5-6 and TRBJ1-3; TRBD1 is a possible D gene (6 bases). V was trimmed by 3 bases and J by 4 bases, leaving 8 bases between them. Germline V gene sequence: CDR1 SGHDT, CDR2 YYEEEE. The CDR3 length is 13 residues. CDR3 amino acids: CASSSQGGNTIYF. The CDR3 region has the DNA TGTGCCAGCAGCTCACAGGGCGGAAACACCATATATTTT.

The J gene is TRBJ2-5, the V gene TRBV6-1, with 13 positions matching TRBD2. Trimming took 4 bases from V and 4 from J; bases not matched to a gene: 0. Germline CDR1 is MNHNS and CDR2 is SASEGT. This CDR3 is built from 14 residues. The CDR3, as DNA: TGTGCCAGCAGTGGACTAGCGGGGGGAGAGACCCAGTACTTC. This sequence encodes CASSGLAGGETQYF.

This chain joins TRBV6-1 and TRBJ1-4, with D perhaps TRBD1 (6 bases). Trimming left V 2 bases short and J 8 bases short, with 15 bases between. CDR1 is MNHNS and CDR2 is SASEGT in the germline V gene. The CDR3 is made up of 15 amino acids. The CDR3 protein is CASSELPGRGEKLFF. The CDR3 region has the DNA TGTGCCAGCAGTGAATTACCCGGAAGGGGGGAAAAACTGTTTTTT.

This clone was observed a handful of times. The genes are TRBV5-1 and TRBJ2-7; D gene unclear. The CDR3 sequence is 13 residues long. Deletions cut 0 bases from V and 7 bases from J, with 11 bases between. CDR1 is SGHRS, CDR2 YFSETQ, per germline. The DNA for the CDR3 is TGCGCCAGCAGCTTGGTAATCCAGGCAGAGCAGTACTTC. This encodes CASSLVIQAEQYF. Together with reference TRBV5-1 and TRBJ2-7, the CDR3 gives the full variable domain: KAGVTQTPRYLIKTRGQQVTLSCSPISGHRSVSWYQQTPGQGLQFLFEYFSETQRNKGNFPGRFSGRQFSNSRSEMNVSTLELGDSALYLCASSLVIQAEQYFGPGTRLTVT.

This clone was seen only a few times. The chain uses TRBV11-2 and TRBJ2-7; 9 bases fit TRBD1. Germline CDR1 SGHAT, CDR2 FQNNGV. The CDR3 totals 14 residues. J was trimmed by 3 bases and V by 5 bases; bases with no gene match: 5. CDR3 in amino acids: CASSPQGASYEQYF. Written as DNA, the CDR3 is TGTGCCAGCAGCCCACAGGGGGCGAGCTACGAGCAGTACTTC.

The V call is TRBV28, the J call TRBJ1-6; D perhaps matches TRBD1 (5 bases). V was pared by 6 bases and J by 4 bases, with 13 bases between. This CDR3 is 15 amino acids long. Per the germline V gene, CDR1 is MDHEN and CDR2 is SYDVKM. CDR3 in DNA: TGTGCCAGCAGGGGGCTCGGTCGGTATAATTCACCCCTCCACTTT. This sequence encodes CASRGLGRYNSPLHF. Variable domain in full (rest from reference TRBV28 and TRBJ1-6): DVKVTQSSRYLVKRTGEKVFLECVQDMDHENMFWYRQDPGLGLRLIYFSYDVKMKEKGDIPEGYSVSREKKERFSLILESASTNQTSMYLCASRGLGRYNSPLHFGNGTRLTVT.